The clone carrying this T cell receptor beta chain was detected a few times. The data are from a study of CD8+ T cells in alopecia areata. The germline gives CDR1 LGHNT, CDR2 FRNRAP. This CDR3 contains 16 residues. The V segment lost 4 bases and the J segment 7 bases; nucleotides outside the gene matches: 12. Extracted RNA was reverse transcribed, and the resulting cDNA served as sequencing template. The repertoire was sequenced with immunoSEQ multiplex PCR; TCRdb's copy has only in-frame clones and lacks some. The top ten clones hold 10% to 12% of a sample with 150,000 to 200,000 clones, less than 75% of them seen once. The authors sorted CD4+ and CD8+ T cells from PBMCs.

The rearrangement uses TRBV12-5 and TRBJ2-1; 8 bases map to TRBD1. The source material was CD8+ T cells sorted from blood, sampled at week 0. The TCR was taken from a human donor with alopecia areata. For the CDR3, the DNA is TGTGCTAGTGGTTCTAACAGAGACAGGGGATGGAATGAGCAGTTCTTC. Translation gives CASGSNRDRGWNEQFF.